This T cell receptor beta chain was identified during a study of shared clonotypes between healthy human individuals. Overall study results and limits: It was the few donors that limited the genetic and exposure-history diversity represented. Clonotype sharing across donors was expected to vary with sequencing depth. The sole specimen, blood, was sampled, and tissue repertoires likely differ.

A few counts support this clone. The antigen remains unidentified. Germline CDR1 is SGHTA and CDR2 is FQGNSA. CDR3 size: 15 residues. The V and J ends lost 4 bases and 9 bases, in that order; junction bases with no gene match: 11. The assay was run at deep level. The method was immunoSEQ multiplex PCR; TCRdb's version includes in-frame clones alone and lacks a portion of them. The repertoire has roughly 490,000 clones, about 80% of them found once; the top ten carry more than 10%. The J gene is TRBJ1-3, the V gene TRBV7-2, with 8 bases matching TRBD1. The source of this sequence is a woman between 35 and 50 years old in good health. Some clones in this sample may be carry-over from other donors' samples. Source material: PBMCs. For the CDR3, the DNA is TGTGCCAGCAGCTATCAGGGGGCTAGGTCGGGCACCATATATTTT. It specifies CASSYQGARSGTIYF.